This is a list of T cell receptor beta chains from one sample in a study of somatic mutations in cytotoxic T cells in rheumatoid arthritis. Profiled with immunoSEQ multiplex PCR; TCRdb holds only in-frame clones, not every one. The sample has around 24,000 clones, roughly 82% seen once. Sequencing input: CD8+ T cells sorted from blood. These receptors originate from a man between 50 and 59 years old in good health. CDR3s include the opening cysteine and the closing phenylalanine or tryptophan. D genes are given only for firm matches. The listing skips clone size in some rows; elsewhere it reads once, few, many or a size class.

once	TRBV18	TRBJ2-5	TRBD2	CASSQTSGKETQYF	TGTGCCAGCTCGCAGACTAGCGGTAAAGAGACCCAGTACTTC
.	TRBV6-5	TRBJ2-1	.	CASSYGIQGNEQFF	TGTGCCAGCAGTTACGGTATTCAGGGCAATGAGCAGTTCTTC
.	TRBV5-6	TRBJ2-7	TRBD1	CASSRRTGGFYEQYF	TGTGCCAGCAGCCGCCGGACAGGGGGCTTCTACGAGCAGTACTTC
.	TRBV5-1	TRBJ2-6	.	CASSFRGVTSGANVLTF	TGCGCCAGCAGCTTCCGCGGGGTTACCTCTGGGGCCAACGTCCTGACTTTC
.	TRBV6-1	TRBJ2-7	.	CASSEASSASYEQYF	TGTGCCAGCAGTGAAGCGAGTAGCGCCTCCTACGAGCAGTACTTC
.	TRBV7-6	TRBJ2-7	.	CASSLDVGGRTYEQYF	TGTGCCAGCAGCTTAGATGTTGGGGGCCGAACCTACGAGCAGTACTTC
.	TRBV2	TRBJ2-7	TRBD1	CATSTGSSYEQYF	TGTGCCACCTCGACAGGGAGCTCCTACGAGCAGTACTTC
.	TRBV28	TRBJ1-1	.	CASSPLEGFRNTEAFF	TGTGCCAGCAGTCCCTTGGAGGGTTTCAGAAACACTGAAGCTTTCTTT
.	TRBV9	TRBJ2-5	.	CASSHLAREETQYF	TGTGCCAGCAGCCATCTGGCTAGAGAGGAGACCCAGTACTTC
once	TRBV30	TRBJ1-1	.	CAWSWSGGNTEAFF	TGTGCCTGGAGCTGGAGCGGCGGGAACACTGAAGCTTTCTTT
few	TRBV2	TRBJ1-3	.	CASSEPSEGQEKYTIYF	TGTGCCAGCAGTGAACCCTCGGAGGGCCAGGAAAAATACACCATATATTTT
few	TRBV2	TRBJ1-5	.	CASSKHGFDQPQHF	TGTGCCAGCAGTAAGCACGGGTTTGATCAGCCCCAGCATTTT
.	TRBV11-2	TRBJ1-5	.	CASSLRQGGQPQHF	TGTGCCAGCAGCTTAAGGCAGGGTGGTCAGCCCCAGCATTTT
.	TRBV13	TRBJ2-3	.	CASSLVLAADTQYF	TGTGCCAGCAGCTTAGTACTAGCCGCAGATACGCAGTATTTT
.	TRBV9	TRBJ2-2	.	CASSVWNTGELFF	TGTGCCAGCAGCGTATGGAACACCGGGGAGCTGTTTTTT
.	TRBV7-2	TRBJ2-1	TRBD1	CASSSRDRGFF	TGTGCCAGCAGCTCTCGGGACAGGGGATTCTTC